What follows are 8 T cell receptor beta chains derived from one specimen sequenced in a study of patients and donors after allogeneic stem cell transplantation. TCRdb ran MiXCR on the RT-PCR reads and lists one entry per CDR3 protein. The table includes 390,000 or so distinct CDR3 sequences, more than 15% detected once. Sequenced sample: blood, either unsorted or a sorted T cell fraction (not recorded which). Source of these receptors: a human donor who was either an allogeneic HSCT recipient or a stem cell or donor lymphocyte infusion donor (not recorded which). It is not recorded whose cells these are; they may come from a transplant donor.

J is TRBJ2-5 and V is TRBV29-1, with D unresolved. The CDR3 has 11 residues. V dropped 3 bases and J dropped 5 bases, with 7 bases sitting between them. The germline gives CDR1 SQVTM, CDR2 ANQGSEA. The CDR3 DNA sequence: TGCAGCGTTGAGAGATTGGAGACCCAGTACTTC. Translation gives CSVERLETQYF.

This chain joins TRBV6-5 and TRBJ2-7; possible D gene TRBD1, 6 bases. CDR3 size: 16 residues. Trimming removed 4 bases from V and 2 bases from J, with 18 bases in between. Germline V gene lookup returns CDR1 MNHEY and CDR2 SVGAGI. As DNA, the CDR3 is TGTGCCAGCAGTTTCCGGGACACGTGGGTGGCCTACGAGCAGTACTTC. Translation gives CASSFRDTWVAYEQYF.

This clonotype was observed a few times. V and J are TRBV30 and TRBJ2-5; possible D gene TRBD1, 7 bases. The V and J ends lost 4 bases and 5 bases respectively, with 11 bases between them. The germline V gene has CDR1 GTSNPN and CDR2 SVGIG (reference sequence). The CDR3 is 12 amino acids. Here the CDR3 DNA reads TGTGCCTGGAACCAGGGGGGCGAGACCCAGTACTTC. This codes for CAWNQGGETQYF.

In its sample, this clonotype was seen a few times. The chain uses TRBV6-5 and TRBJ1-2; D unclear. There are 15 residues in the CDR3. The germline V and J ends were trimmed by 6 bases and 4 bases, with 18 bases remaining between them. The germline V gene has CDR1 MNHEY and CDR2 SVGAGI. CDR3 nucleotides: TGTGCCAGCAGCTACGGGGTGTCCCTCGGCTATGGCTACACCTTC. It encodes CASSYGVSLGYGYTF.

The chain links TRBV6-1 to TRBJ2-7; D possibly uses TRBD1 or TRBD2 (6 bases each). Germline CDR1 and CDR2: MNHNS and SASEGT. The CDR3 runs to 16 residues. V shed 5 bases and J shed 6 bases, with 23 bases lying between them. The CDR3 nucleotides read TGTGCCAGCAGTCCCCGGGGGCGCGGGGCTATTAGCGAGCAGTACTTC. Translating gives CASSPRGRGAISEQYF.

The chain recombines TRBV30 with TRBJ2-1; D uncertain. CDR1 is GTSNPN and CDR2 is SVGIG in the germline V gene (reference sequence). The CDR3 is 16 residues long. Trimming left V 2 bases short and J 0 bases short, with 14 bases between. In DNA form, the CDR3 reads TGTGCCTGGAGTCAGTGGGCCTCCTTCTCCTACAATGAGCAGTTCTTC. Translation: CAWSQWASFSYNEQFF.

The chain is built from TRBV4-2 and TRBJ2-7; TRBD2 matches 9 bases. The CDR3 is 15 amino acids. Germline trimming cut 3 bases from V and 4 bases from J; bases unmatched to any gene: 7. The V gene's germline CDR1 is LGHNA and CDR2 YNFKEQ. The CDR3 region is CASSQGPGLAYEQYF. The CDR3 nucleotides read TGTGCCAGCAGCCAGGGTCCGGGACTAGCTTACGAGCAGTACTTC.

This clonotype was counted only a few times. As DNA, the CDR3 is TGTGCCAGCTCACCTATTTTTGGGCGGGAGCAGTACTTC. It translates to CASSPIFGREQYF. The gene calls are TRBV18 and TRBJ2-7; D gene unclear. Germline CDR1 and CDR2: KGHSH and LQKENI. V dropped 3 bases and J dropped 7 bases, with 13 bases sitting between them. The CDR3 runs to 13 residues.